This entry features one T cell receptor beta chain sequence. Its antigen remains unknown. Isolated per sample were at least 7 million PBMCs. This entry comes from a study of blood T cells in healthy people across ages. The study's findings and limits: Donor CMV status was unknown, possibly confounding expanded clonotype changes. More naive CD4+ cells and higher diversity were found in long-lived than in aged donors. While age rose, TCR beta diversity per million T cells dropped in a roughly linear way.

Germline V gene sequence: CDR1 DFQATT, CDR2 SNEGSKA (reference sequence). The CDR3 spans 13 residues. PCR was performed a second time for about 7 to 12 cycles using a sample-barcoded 5' primer and a J-beta primer mix. TCRdb re-called the 5' RACE reads through MiXCR, storing one row per CDR3 protein. The repertoire holds about a million distinct CDR3 sequences, with about 48% as singletons. The rearrangement joins TRBV20-1 to TRBJ2-5; 10 nucleotides match TRBD1. The DNA matches TRBJ2-7 better at its end, which makes the J call doubtful. Sequenced material: blood. This TCR was recovered from a man aged 25 to 40 in good health. This chain's CDR3 is CSAGGQGSHEQYF. CDR3 bases: TGCAGTGCTGGGGGACAGGGGTCCCACGAGCAGTACTTC.